A selection of T cell receptor beta chains follows, all from one sample in a study of shared clonotypes between healthy human individuals. Using immunoSEQ multiplex PCR, the repertoire was profiled, and TCRdb retains in-frame clones only, with some absent. The data show about 1.5 million clones, around 98% seen once. Sequencing was carried out using naive CD4+ T cells sorted from blood. The origin of the receptors is a man aged 30-40 years in good health. The conserved cysteine and the conserved F or W are not part of the CDR3 here.

v_call: TRBV29-1
j_call: TRBJ2-5
cdr3_aa: SVDRGFQETQY

v_call: TRBV20-1
j_call: TRBJ2-7
cdr3_aa: SARFQKEQY

v_call: TRBV11-2
j_call: TRBJ2-2
cdr3_aa: ASSLRSAAGELF

v_call: TRBV7-9
j_call: TRBJ2-3
cdr3_aa: ASSLGQTTSTDTQY

v_call: TRBV9
j_call: TRBJ2-1
cdr3_aa: ASSASGRSSYNEQF

v_call: TRBV5-4
j_call: TRBJ2-1
cdr3_aa: ASSLGRVNEQF

v_call: TRBV9
j_call: TRBJ2-5
cdr3_aa: ASSVGGGAIRETQY

v_call: TRBV19
j_call: TRBJ1-2
cdr3_aa: ASSIVEAYGYT

v_call: TRBV28
j_call: TRBJ1-5
cdr3_aa: ASSSHSGGGNQPQH

v_call: TRBV29-1
j_call: TRBJ2-7
cdr3_aa: SVAGTVLYEQY

v_call: TRBV29-1
j_call: TRBJ1-1
cdr3_aa: SVEDSYRGLKNTEAF

v_call: TRBV19
j_call: TRBJ2-7
cdr3_aa: ASSEVAASSGEQY

v_call: TRBV29-1
j_call: TRBJ1-1
cdr3_aa: SASTGDGTEAF

v_call: TRBV6-1
j_call: TRBJ2-7
cdr3_aa: ASSGPYEQY

v_call: TRBV5-4
j_call: TRBJ1-3
cdr3_aa: ASSFSGAAGNTIY

v_call: TRBV21-1
j_call: TRBJ2-5
cdr3_aa: ASRVRETQY

v_call: TRBV18
j_call: TRBJ2-7
cdr3_aa: ASSPRATSNEQY

v_call: TRBV27
j_call: TRBJ2-7
cdr3_aa: ASSLGDRYEQY

v_call: TRBV5-1
j_call: TRBJ2-7
cdr3_aa: ASSSGDRSAYEQY

v_call: TRBV10-3
j_call: TRBJ2-1
cdr3_aa: AISVQGGYNEQF

v_call: TRBV6-1
j_call: TRBJ1-2
cdr3_aa: ASSGGTGSSGYT

v_call: TRBV6-6
j_call: TRBJ2-7
cdr3_aa: ASRGSGRIYEQY

v_call: TRBV4-1
j_call: TRBJ1-1
cdr3_aa: ASSQDLDTSYRTEAF

v_call: TRBV14
j_call: TRBJ1-1
cdr3_aa: ASSHSEFTEAF

v_call: TRBV7-3
j_call: TRBJ2-3
cdr3_aa: ASSPLAGRGDTQY

v_call: TRBV18
j_call: TRBJ1-5
cdr3_aa: ASSPGTGGSSQPQH

v_call: TRBV5-8
j_call: TRBJ2-1
cdr3_aa: ASSSIARDEQF

v_call: TRBV7-2
j_call: TRBJ2-2
cdr3_aa: ASSLERLDTGELF

v_call: TRBV18
j_call: TRBJ2-5
cdr3_aa: ASSPGPGETQY

v_call: TRBV5-4
j_call: TRBJ2-7
cdr3_aa: ASSLGGLEEEQY

v_call: TRBV18
j_call: TRBJ1-1
cdr3_aa: ASSLQGAYTEAF

v_call: TRBV5-4
j_call: TRBJ2-7
cdr3_aa: ASSLGQGDRGHEQY

v_call: TRBV28
j_call: TRBJ1-1
cdr3_aa: ASSLVGNTEAF